This TCR beta chain was identified during a study of cytomegalovirus exposure and HLA in healthy donors. Only in-frame clones appear in the TCRdb table, and some are missing; sequencing was by immunoSEQ multiplex PCR. Of fewer than 150,000 clones detected, about 90% appear once; the ten largest clones hold over 6.5%. Looked up from germline, CDR1 is SGHDT and CDR2 is YYEEEE. V dropped 0 bases and J dropped 4 bases, with 8 bases sitting between them. The CDR3 is 13 amino acids. Regarding this clone: Its antigen is unknown.

Study-level results: Cytomegalovirus status was reportedly diagnosed by the classifier with high specificity and sensitivity. Researchers catalogued roughly 150 TCR beta chains as cytomegalovirus-associated. Later, an analysis found that TCR clusters from the first cohort tended to co-occur in the 110 or so validation repertoires.

Sequencing used PBMCs. The TCR was taken from a woman between 18 and 29 years old in good health and CMV-seropositive. V is TRBV5-6 and J is TRBJ2-7; tentatively, D is TRBD1 (6 bases). Here the CDR3 reads CASSLDRVYEQYF. DNA of the CDR3: TGTGCCAGCAGCTTGGACAGGGTGTACGAGCAGTACTTC. The full variable domain, rest sourced from reference TRBV5-6 and TRBJ2-7, is DAGVTQSPTHLIKTRGQQVTLRCSPKSGHDTVSWYQQALGQGPQFIFQYYEEEERQRGNFPDRFSGHQFPNYSSELNVNALLLGDSALYLCASSLDRVYEQYFGPGTRLTVT.